The next 9 T cell receptor beta chains were all read from a single sample in a study of T cell clonality in common variable immunodeficiency. Some clones are missing from TCRdb's copy, which holds only in-frame ones; the method was immunoSEQ multiplex PCR. The table lists approximately 56,000 clones, no singletons, with about 2% in the top ten. The sequencing sample was made of peripheral blood mononuclear cells. These receptors were collected from a person aged 18 to 70 in good health.

This clone has at least ten counts. The read halts 3 residues ahead of the CDR3 end, with the missing end drawn from the germline J gene. The chain carries TRBV11-2 and TRBJ2-3; 7 nucleotides line up with TRBD1. V was pared by 5 bases and J by 2 bases, with 4 bases of the junction left unmatched. This CDR3 has 14 amino acids. The V gene's germline CDR1 is SGHAT and CDR2 FQNNGV. This CDR3 reads CASSQGVPTDTQYF. CDR3 DNA, as far as it was read: TGTGCCAGCAGCCAGGGGGTTCCCACAGATACG.

To note about this clone: This may come from a read error, since a much larger clone is one base off. The sequence runs out 3 residues before the end of the CDR3; the remainder is reconstructed from the germline J gene. The chain recombines TRBV30 with TRBJ1-4; no firm D call. From germline, CDR1 is GTSNPN and CDR2 SVGIG (reference sequence). This CDR3 region has 13 residues. The CDR3 DNA, read in part, is TGTGCCTGGAGTTCCGGGGTTAATTCACCA. This gives the protein CAWSSGVNSP. The whole CDR3 protein is CAWSSGVNSPLFF.

This clone was seen at least ten times. The read falls 3 residues short of the CDR3 end, and the missing part is taken from the germline J gene. The chain links TRBV15 to TRBJ1-4; D remains ambiguous. Germline-derived CDR1 and CDR2 are LNHNV and YYDKDF (reference sequence). V was shortened by 0 bases and J by 4 bases, with 12 bases between the two germline ends. CDR3 size: 16 residues. The CDR3 bases that were read are TGTGCCACCAGCAGAGATTTTGGGCAGATTAATGAAAAA. This sequence encodes CATSRDFGQINEK. The whole CDR3 sequence reads CATSRDFGQINEKLFF.

To note about this clone: The CDR3 end falls 3 residues outside the read, so it is completed with the germline J gene. The genes are TRBV5-6 and TRBJ2-1; tentatively, D is TRBD1 (6 bases). Trimming removed 4 bases from V and 4 bases from J, with 12 bases in between. The V gene's germline CDR1 is SGHDT and CDR2 YYEEEE. The CDR3 has 14 amino acids. CDR3: CASSLGTSYNEQFF. Partial CDR3 DNA: TGTGCCAGCAGCCTCGGGACAAGTTACAATGAG.

Turning to this clone: The CDR3 goes on 3 residues after the read ends, and that part is filled in from the germline J gene. V and J are TRBV7-9 and TRBJ2-1; 7 bases are shared with TRBD2. Germline assignment: CDR1 SEHNR and CDR2 FQNEAQ (reference sequence). This CDR3 has 14 amino acids. The V gene end was trimmed by 5 bases and the J gene end by 8 bases; junction bases not matched to a gene: 9. The part of the CDR3 DNA that was read is TGTGCCAGCAGCCCCCGACTAGCATTCGATGAG. Protein: CASSPRLAFDE. The full CDR3 reads CASSPRLAFDEQFF.

In its sample, this clone was seen many times. The read finishes 3 residues shy of the CDR3 end, and the germline J gene is used to complete it. The chain joins TRBV19 to TRBJ1-1, with 8 nucleotides matching TRBD1. J lost 0 bases, V lost 7 bases, and 7 bases had no gene match. The CDR3 consists of 15 residues. Germline V gives CDR1 LNHDA, CDR2 SQIVND (reference sequence). CDR3 in amino acids: CASTTGGGLNTEAFF. Incomplete CDR3 DNA: TGTGCCAGTACAACAGGGGGAGGACTGAACACTGAA.

At least ten counts were recorded for this clone. With the read ending 3 residues before the CDR3 end, the germline J gene is used to fill in that end. V usage is TRBV5-1 and J usage is TRBJ2-3; unclear D gene. Trimming cost V 4 bases and J 0 bases, with 12 bases left between them. CDR1 and CDR2 (germline): SGHRS, YFSETQ. The CDR3 runs 15 residues. CDR3 sequence reads: CASSPDLTSTDTQYF. The sequenced CDR3 bases are TGCGCCAGCAGCCCCGACTTGACTAGCACAGATACG.

This clone was picked up many times. The CDR3 end lies 3 residues beyond the end of the read and is filled in from the germline J gene. The chain uses TRBV5-1 and TRBJ2-5; TRBD2 aligns across 11 bases. V dropped 6 bases and J dropped 5; count of bases not matched to a gene: 9. Germline-derived CDR1 and CDR2 are SGHRS and YFSETQ. This CDR3 contains 15 residues. The part of the CDR3 DNA that was read is TGCGCCAGCAACCCGGGACTAGCGGCTTGGGAGACC. Translating it yields CASNPGLAAWET. The complete CDR3 sequence is CASNPGLAAWETQYF.

Only a few counts were recorded for this clone. Coverage ceases 3 residues before the CDR3 finishes, and the germline J gene fills in the end. The chain links TRBV7-3 to TRBJ2-1, with TRBD2 matching over 7 bases. CDR3 size: 16 residues. The germline gives CDR1 SGHTA, CDR2 FQGTGA. The junction had 5 bases not matched to a gene; V was cut back by 0 bases and J by 3 bases. The sequenced part of the CDR3 DNA is TGTGCCAGCAGCTTAACCCCGGCGGGAGACTACAATGAG. Protein product: CASSLTPAGDYNE. The whole CDR3 protein is CASSLTPAGDYNEQFF.